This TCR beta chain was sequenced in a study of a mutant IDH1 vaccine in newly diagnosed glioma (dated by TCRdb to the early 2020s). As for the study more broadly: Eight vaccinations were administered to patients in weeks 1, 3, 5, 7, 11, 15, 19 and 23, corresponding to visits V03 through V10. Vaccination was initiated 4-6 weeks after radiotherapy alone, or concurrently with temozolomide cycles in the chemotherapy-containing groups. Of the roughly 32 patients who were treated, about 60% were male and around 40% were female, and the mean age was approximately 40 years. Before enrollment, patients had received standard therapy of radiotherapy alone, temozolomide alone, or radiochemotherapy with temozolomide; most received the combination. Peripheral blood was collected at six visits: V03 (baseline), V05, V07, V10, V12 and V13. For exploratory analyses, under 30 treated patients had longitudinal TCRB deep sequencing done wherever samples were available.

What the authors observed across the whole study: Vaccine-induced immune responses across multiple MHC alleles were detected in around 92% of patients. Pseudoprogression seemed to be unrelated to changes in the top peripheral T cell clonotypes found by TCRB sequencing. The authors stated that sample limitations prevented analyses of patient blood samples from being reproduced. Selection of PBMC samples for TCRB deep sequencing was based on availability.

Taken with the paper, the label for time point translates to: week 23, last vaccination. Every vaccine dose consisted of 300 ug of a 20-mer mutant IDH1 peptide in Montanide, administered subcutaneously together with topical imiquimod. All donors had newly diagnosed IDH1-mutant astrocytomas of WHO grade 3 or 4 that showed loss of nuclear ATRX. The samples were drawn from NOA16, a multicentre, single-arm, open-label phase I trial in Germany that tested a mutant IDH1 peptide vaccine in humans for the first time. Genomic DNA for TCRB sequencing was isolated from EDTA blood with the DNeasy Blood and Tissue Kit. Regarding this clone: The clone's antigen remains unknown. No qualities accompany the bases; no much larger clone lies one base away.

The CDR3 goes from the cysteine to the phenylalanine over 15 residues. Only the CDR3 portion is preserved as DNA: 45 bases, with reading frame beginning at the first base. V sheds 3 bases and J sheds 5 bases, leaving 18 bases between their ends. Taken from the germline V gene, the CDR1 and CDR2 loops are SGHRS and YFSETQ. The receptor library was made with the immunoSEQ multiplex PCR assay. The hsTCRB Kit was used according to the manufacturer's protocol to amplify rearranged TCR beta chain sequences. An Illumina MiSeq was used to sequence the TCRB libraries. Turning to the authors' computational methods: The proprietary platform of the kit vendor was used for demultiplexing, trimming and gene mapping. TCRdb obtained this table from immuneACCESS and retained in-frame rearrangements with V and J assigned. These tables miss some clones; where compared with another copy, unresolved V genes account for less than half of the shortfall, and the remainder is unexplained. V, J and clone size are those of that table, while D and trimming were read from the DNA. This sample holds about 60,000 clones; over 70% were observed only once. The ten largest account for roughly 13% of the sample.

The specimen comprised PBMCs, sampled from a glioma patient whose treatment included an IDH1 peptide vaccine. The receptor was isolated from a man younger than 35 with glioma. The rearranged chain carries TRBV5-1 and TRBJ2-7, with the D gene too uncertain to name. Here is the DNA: TGCGCCAGCAGCTACACCCCCGGCCTTCGGGACGAGCAGTACTTC. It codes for CASSYTPGLRDEQYF.